The 24 T cell receptor beta chains below come from one sample, sequenced in a study of T cell therapy after organ transplantation. The antigens for these receptors are not known. The assay was immunoSEQ multiplex PCR, and TCRdb's table has in-frame clones only and misses some. The sample contains about 17,000 clones, 85% to 90% of which appear only once. As to time point: 20-29 weeks after completion of therapy. The material was CD8+ T cells from blood, obtained after autologous CMV-specific T cell therapy. The receptors come from a human patient who had received a solid organ transplant and had CMV disease. Part of the T cell pool may stem from the graft donor.

The genes are TRBV27 and TRBJ1-2, with D perhaps matching TRBD1 (5 bases). Germline V gene lookup returns CDR1 MNHEY and CDR2 SMNVEV (reference sequence). V was shortened by 5 bases and J by 5 bases, with 15 bases between the two germline ends. CDR3 length equals 14 residues. CDR3 sequence: CASSRDGPTYGYTF. The CDR3, as DNA: TGTGCCAGCAGTCGGGACGGACCTACTTATGGCTACACCTTC.

The V and J genes are TRBV27 and TRBJ2-1; 13 nucleotides line up with TRBD2. Germline V lookup: CDR1 MNHEY, CDR2 SMNVEV (reference sequence). With 1 base clipped from V and 9 bases from J, the junction kept 6 bases outside the gene matches. The length of the CDR3 is 16 residues. Here the CDR3 DNA reads TGTGCCAGCAGTTTATTAACTAGCGGGGGGGCCCCTGAGCAGTTCTTC. This encodes CASSLLTSGGAPEQFF.

This chain links TRBV9 with TRBJ2-5; 7 bases align to TRBD1. Trimming took 4 bases from V and 1 from J; bases not matched to a gene: 4. Germline V gene lookup returns CDR1 SGDLS and CDR2 YYNGEE. The CDR3 sequence is 14 residues long. The CDR3 sequence is CASSPGTVQETQYF. The CDR3 DNA sequence: TGTGCCAGCAGCCCAGGGACAGTCCAAGAGACCCAGTACTTC.

The chain uses TRBV6-4 and TRBJ2-1; perhaps TRBD1 as D (5 bases). The CDR3 has 13 amino acids. Germline V lookup: CDR1 MRHNA, CDR2 SNTAGT. The V gene lost 0 bases and the J gene lost 10 bases, with 10 bases spanning the gap. CDR3 sequence reads: CASSDSQGAEQFF. CDR3 nucleotide sequence: TGTGCCAGCAGTGACTCCCAGGGTGCCGAGCAGTTCTTC.

This rearrangement joins TRBV21-1 to TRBJ2-7; no check of the table's D call, TRBD2, against the DNA was made. TRBV21-1 is designated a pseudogene. The CDR3 spans 13 residues. The CDR3 coding sequence is TGTGCCAGAAGCGGGGAGCTCTCCTACGAGCAGTACTTC. This gives the protein CARSGELSYEQYF.

The rearrangement uses TRBV4-2 and TRBJ1-4, with TRBD1 as a possible D gene (6 bases). V shed 2 bases and J shed 7 bases, with 11 bases lying between them. Germline-derived CDR1 and CDR2 are LGHNA and YNFKEQ. This CDR3 contains 14 residues. CDR3 loop: CASSQTGNVEKLFF. DNA of the CDR3: TGTGCCAGCAGCCAAACAGGGAATGTTGAAAAACTGTTTTTT.

The V gene is TRBV14, the J gene TRBJ1-1; unclear D gene. Per the germline V gene, CDR1 is SGHDN and CDR2 is FVKESK. V dropped 0 bases and J dropped 0 bases, with 17 bases sitting between them. The CDR3 has 18 amino acids. The CDR3 reads CASSQDLDVQRMNTEAFF. The CDR3, as DNA: TGTGCCAGCAGCCAAGATCTCGACGTACAACGTATGAACACTGAAGCTTTCTTT. The whole variable domain, filled in from reference TRBV14 and TRBJ1-1, reads EAGVTQFPSHSVIEKGQTVTLRCDPISGHDNLYWYRRVMGKEIKFLLHFVKESKQDESGMPNNRFLAERTGGTYSTLKVQPAELEDSGVYFCASSQDLDVQRMNTEAFFGQGTRLTVV.

This chain connects TRBV5-6 to TRBJ2-7; 13 bases agree with TRBD2. From germline, CDR1 is SGHDT and CDR2 YYEEEE. The CDR3 has 17 residues. Trimming at V came to 0 bases and at J to 2 bases, leaving 5 bases not matched to a gene. CDR3: CASSLETSGRSPYEQYF. The DNA for the CDR3 is TGTGCCAGCAGCTTGGAGACTAGCGGGAGGTCCCCCTACGAGCAGTACTTC.

The V gene is TRBV2, the J gene TRBJ1-2; D possibly corresponds to TRBD1 (5 bases). The germline gives CDR1 SNHLY, CDR2 FYNNEI. V lost 4 bases to trimming and J lost 4 bases, with 7 bases between them. The CDR3 extends over 12 amino acids. DNA for the CDR3: TGTGCCAGCAGTGGACAGATCTATGGCTACACCTTC. It is translated as CASSGQIYGYTF.

This clone turned up a few times. The chain uses TRBV19 and TRBJ2-5; 13 bases align to TRBD2. V lost 6 bases, J lost 5 bases, and 6 bases stayed unmatched. CDR1 LNHDA and CDR2 SQIVND come from the germline V gene (reference sequence). The CDR3 spans 15 residues. The CDR3 spells CASRPGLAGFETQYF. DNA for the CDR3: TGTGCCAGTAGGCCGGGACTAGCGGGATTTGAGACCCAGTACTTC.

The CDR3 DNA reads TGTGCCAGCAGTTTATGGGGGGGACAGCCCCAGCATTTT. Amino acids: CASSLWGGQPQHF. V is TRBV27 and J is TRBJ1-5, with D tentatively TRBD1 (5 bases). CDR1 and CDR2 from the germline V gene are MNHEY and SMNVEV (reference sequence). V was pared by 1 base and J by 7 bases, with 8 bases between. CDR3 length equals 13 residues.

The chain combines TRBV5-6 with TRBJ2-7; TRBD2 aligns across 7 bases. The CDR3 is 16 residues long. From germline, CDR1 is SGHDT and CDR2 YYEEEE. V dropped 0 bases and J dropped 7; count of bases not matched to a gene: 13. CDR3 bases: TGTGCCAGCAGCTTGGGAGGGCGGGAGTGGGTTCGGGAGCAGTACTTC. This translates into CASSLGGREWVREQYF.

The chain combines TRBV6-1 with TRBJ2-7; D may be TRBD1 or TRBD2 (5 bases each). V lost 7 bases to trimming and J lost 4 bases, with 14 bases between them. The germline gives CDR1 MNHNS, CDR2 SASEGT. CDR3 length: 13 amino acids. CDR3: CASTEGLQYEQYF. CDR3 bases: TGTGCCAGCACCGAGGGGCTCCAGTACGAGCAGTACTTC.

This clone was seen a few times. The chain links TRBV29-1 to TRBJ2-7, with 10 bases lining up with TRBD1. Germline V gene sequence: CDR1 SQVTM, CDR2 ANQGSEA. V lost 4 bases, J lost 3 bases, and 3 bases stayed unmatched. The CDR3 contains 13 residues. For the CDR3, the DNA is TGCAGCGTTGTAGGGACAGGGGTCTACGAGCAGTACTTC. It translates to CSVVGTGVYEQYF.

The gene calls are TRBV6-1 and TRBJ1-5; 10 bases are shared with TRBD1. The CDR3 consists of 15 residues. With V trimmed by 6 bases and J by 6 bases, 8 bases remained unmatched. CDR1 is MNHNS and CDR2 is SASEGT in the germline V gene. CDR3 sequence: CASRRQGAGAQPQHF. CDR3 nucleotide sequence: TGTGCCAGCAGGCGACAGGGGGCGGGTGCTCAGCCCCAGCATTTT.

This clone was detected only once. The chain links TRBV19 to TRBJ1-3; possible D gene TRBD1, 6 bases. The CDR3 length is 16 residues. Germline V CDR1 and CDR2: LNHDA, SQIVND (reference sequence). Trimming took off 5 bases at V and 0 bases at J, with 14 bases between the two ends. DNA of the CDR3: TGTGCCAGTAGTCCGGCAGGGGTTAGCTCTGGAAACACCATATATTTT. Protein: CASSPAGVSSGNTIYF.

This sequence joins TRBV2 and TRBJ2-7; possible D gene TRBD1, 6 bases. Germline-derived CDR1 and CDR2 are SNHLY and FYNNEI. The length of the CDR3 is 15 residues. V was cut by 3 bases and J by 4 bases, with 16 bases left in between. The CDR3 DNA sequence: TGTGCCAGCAGTGAGGGGGCAGGGGCTACATACGAGCAGTACTTC. Its translation: CASSEGAGATYEQYF.

This chain links TRBV27 with TRBJ2-2, with D hard to call. V was shortened by 2 bases and J by 0 bases, with 10 bases between the two germline ends. This CDR3 region has 16 residues. Germline loops: CDR1 MNHEY, CDR2 SMNVEV (reference sequence). CDR3: CASSLLQETNTGELFF. The CDR3 DNA sequence: TGTGCCAGCAGTTTACTGCAGGAAACGAACACCGGGGAGCTGTTTTTT.

The gene calls are TRBV7-2 and TRBJ2-7; tentative D call: TRBD2 (6 bases). Trimming took off 1 base at V and 2 bases at J, with 6 bases between the two ends. The CDR3 extends over 13 amino acids. Germline-derived CDR1 and CDR2 are SGHTA and FQGNSA. DNA for the CDR3: TGTGCCAGCAGCTTAGGACTAGCCTACGAGCAGTACTTC. Protein product: CASSLGLAYEQYF.

J is TRBJ2-7 and V is TRBV11-2; 8 bases align to TRBD2. Germline-derived CDR1 and CDR2 are SGHAT and FQNNGV. J gave up 5 bases and V 4 bases, and 7 bases lay outside the gene matches. The CDR3 is made up of 14 amino acids. The CDR3 sequence is CASSSPGRGHEQYF. The CDR3 coding sequence is TGTGCCAGCAGCTCTCCCGGGAGGGGCCACGAGCAGTACTTC.

The genes are TRBV19 and TRBJ1-1; no clear D gene. V was cut by 3 bases and J by 1 base, with 6 bases left in between. The CDR3 runs 13 residues. The germline CDR1 and CDR2 sequences are LNHDA and SQIVND (reference sequence). CDR3 nucleotides: TGTGCCAGTAGTATTGTCAGGAACACTGAAGCTTTCTTT. Translated, it gives CASSIVRNTEAFF.

The chain links TRBV11-2 to TRBJ2-3; 10 bases align to TRBD2. Germline V CDR1 and CDR2: SGHAT, FQNNGV. CDR3 length: 13 residues. V dropped 6 bases and J dropped 3; count of bases not matched to a gene: 0. CDR3 loop: CASRAGGTDTQYF. CDR3 nucleotides: TGTGCCAGCAGAGCGGGAGGGACAGATACGCAGTATTTT.

The chain recombines TRBV6-5 with TRBJ1-1; possibly TRBD1 for D (5 bases). The germline CDR1 and CDR2 sequences are MNHEY and SVGAGI. This CDR3 is 14 amino acids long. V lost 6 bases and J 5 bases, leaving 16 bases between the germline ends. The CDR3 DNA reads as TGTGCCAGCAGCTTCTATCGGGAGGGGACTGAAGCTTTCTTT. It specifies CASSFYREGTEAFF.

CDR3 nucleotides: TGTGCCAGCAGTGAATCACCCACTAGCGGGGGGGCCACAGATACGCAGTATTTT. It yields the protein CASSESPTSGGATDTQYF. This sequence joins TRBV6-1 and TRBJ2-3; TRBD2 matches 13 bases. Trimming removed 2 bases from V and 2 bases from J; junction bases left unmatched: 7. Germline V CDR1 and CDR2: MNHNS, SASEGT. The CDR3 extends over 18 amino acids.